This T cell receptor (beta chain) was found in a study of blood T cell repertoires in COVID-19 (dated by TCRdb to 2020 to 2022). Regarding the study in general: The collaborator samples originated in the United States, Italy and Spain and spanned the acute and convalescent phases of COVID-19. Samples came from the ongoing ImmuneRACE study (first 160 participants) plus 1,254 subjects from 6 global collaborators. The repertoires were released in a freely available public database meant as a resource for research on the immune response to SARS-CoV-2. Sample metadata almost always included a de-identified subject ID, COVID-19 status, age in years and sex. Where available, HLA class I and class II types were obtained from metadata supplied by the sample provider rather than from assay-based typing. The material from the prospective study consisted of cDNA or gDNA derived from T cells, B-cell-depleted T cells, or PBMCs. The dataset comprised deeply sampled blood TCRbeta repertoires from subjects exposed to, actively infected with, or recovered from COVID-19. General findings and caveats noted by the study authors: The amount of clinical and demographic metadata varied by source and participant and was provided uncurated.

Points on this clone: The antigen it recognizes is unknown. Base qualities were left out, and no much larger clone turns up one base away.

CDR1 is given as SGHTA and CDR2 as FQGNSA, both from the germline V gene. V was cut back by 1 base and J by 0 bases, leaving a gap of 8 bases between them. From the cysteine through the phenylalanine, the CDR3 covers 15 amino acids. Just CDR3 DNA is preserved here, 45 bases in frame from base 1. TCRbeta CDR3 regions were amplified from genomic DNA by means of the immunoSEQ Assay, a bias-controlled multiplex PCR. As for the authors' bioinformatics: The number of nucleated cells in each sample was estimated from the amplification of reference gene primers within the assay. To quantify the absolute abundance of each unique TCRbeta CDR3 rearrangement, sequence reads were collapsed and filtered. For each sample, productive Simpson clonality was calculated as the square root of Simpson's diversity index across productive rearrangements. TCRdb limited this immuneACCESS table to in-frame rearrangements with V and J called. A share of clones is missing; checked studies link under half to unresolved V genes, and the rest is unexplained. V and J calls and clone size come straight from that table; D and trimming were deduced from the DNA. A total of around 250,000 clones appear in this sample, about 90% of them only once. The top ten hold about 1.2% of the sample.

Enrolling through a virtual design, the prospective study's participants ranged in age from about 18 to 100 years and lived across 24 United States geographic areas. To assign participants to cohorts, the prospective study relied on clinical history that participants themselves reported in a screening survey and a study questionnaire. In the prospective study, whole blood, serum and a nasopharyngeal or oropharyngeal swab were collected from each participant by mobile phlebotomists. Additional blood draws and questionnaires over an approximately two-month period could optionally be provided by prospective study participants. Prospective study blood samples were shipped either frozen or at room temperature before DNA extraction.

Sequencing was done on a sample of PBMCs or T cells enriched from blood (not recorded which). The chain employs TRBV7-2 and TRBJ2-3, with the D gene too uncertain to name. This receptor was identified in a human donor in a cohort exposed to, infected with or recovered from COVID-19 (not recorded which). The donor label of this sample is uncertain. The nucleotide sequence reads as follows: TGTGCCAGCAGCTTAGGTATTTTTAGCACAGATACGCAGTATTTT. This is translated as CASSLGIFSTDTQYF.